Each of the 9 T cell receptor beta chains below was sequenced from the same sample in a study of T-cell reconstitution after alpha-beta-depleted transplantation in children. Unique molecular identifiers were used in preparing the TCRbeta library. In TCRdb, the PCR reads were re-called with MiXCR into one record per CDR3 protein. The repertoire includes over 200,000 distinct CDR3 sequences, approximately 11% of them detected once, and roughly 30% sits in the top ten. The sequenced sample was PBMCs, obtained before TCRalphabeta/CD19-depleted stem cell transplant. All receptors derive from a child less than two years old with acute myeloid leukemia, due to receive a stem cell transplant.

Ten or more counts support this clonotype. J is TRBJ2-1 and V is TRBV7-8, with 8 nucleotides matching TRBD2. The germline V gene encodes CDR1 SGHVS and CDR2 FQNEAQ. The CDR3 totals 18 residues. Losses at the gene ends were 5 bases for V and 2 bases for J; bases not matched to a gene: 14. This CDR3 is CASSRTSAVTSAYNEQFF. The CDR3 bases are TGTGCCAGCAGCCGTACCTCGGCCGTGACTAGCGCCTACAATGAGCAGTTCTTC.

This clonotype was counted ten times or more. V usage is TRBV4-2 and J usage is TRBJ2-3; TRBD2 is a possible D gene (6 bases). Looked up from germline, CDR1 is LGHNA and CDR2 is YNFKEQ. V was pared by 3 bases and J by 3 bases, with 22 bases between. The CDR3 extends over 18 amino acids. CDR3 sequence reads: CASSHPFRGTGETDTQYF. CDR3 bases: TGTGCCAGCAGCCACCCCTTTCGGGGAACGGGAGAGACAGATACGCAGTATTTT.

This clonotype has ten or more counts. The chain employs TRBV6-2 or TRBV6-3 and TRBJ2-7, with a tentative D call TRBD1 (6 bases). Trimming shortened V by 6 bases and J by 1 base, and 13 bases separated the two germline ends. Germline V gives CDR1 MNHEY, CDR2 SVGEGT. The CDR3 has 14 residues. In DNA form, the CDR3 reads TGTGCCAGCAGAGCACAGGGTCCTTCCTACGAGCAGTACTTC. Its translation: CASRAQGPSYEQYF.

In its sample, this clonotype was seen many times. The V gene is TRBV29-1, the J gene TRBJ2-1; 15 bases map to TRBD2. Per germline, CDR1 SQVTM and CDR2 ANQGSEA. V was clipped by 0 bases and J by 0 bases; unmatched bases: 9. The CDR3 runs to 20 residues. The CDR3 DNA is TGCAGCGTTGAAGATCTAGGGACTAGCGGGGGGCAGAGCTCCTACAATGAGCAGTTCTTC. Protein: CSVEDLGTSGGQSSYNEQFF.

This clonotype was seen at least ten times. This rearrangement joins TRBV6-5 to TRBJ2-2; 7 nucleotides line up with TRBD1. The CDR3 sequence is 15 residues long. Germline CDR1 MNHEY, CDR2 SVGAGI. J lost 7 bases, V lost 1 base, and 6 bases had no gene match. CDR3 loop: CASSYLPSGGGELFF. The CDR3 nucleotides read TGTGCCAGCAGTTACTTGCCCTCAGGGGGCGGGGAGCTGTTTTTT.

This clonotype was observed many times. V and J are TRBV20-1 and TRBJ1-2; unclear D gene. The CDR3 is 14 amino acids. Germline lookup yields CDR1 DFQATT and CDR2 SNEGSKA (reference sequence). V was shortened by 0 bases and J by 7 bases, with 15 bases between the two germline ends. CDR3 amino acids: CSARDRDNLSGYTF. In DNA form, the CDR3 reads TGCAGTGCTAGAGATCGAGATAACTTGTCTGGCTACACCTTC.

This clonotype came up many times. In DNA, the CDR3 is TGCAGTGCTAGAGTAACTCAGGGGGCCAACGTCCTGACTTTC. Its protein is CSARVTQGANVLTF. This chain connects TRBV20-1 to TRBJ2-6, with unresolved D. The CDR3 runs 14 residues. CDR1 is DFQATT, CDR2 SNEGSKA, per germline (reference sequence). V lost 1 base and J 4 bases, leaving 8 bases between the germline ends.

In this sample, this clonotype turned up many times. The rearrangement uses TRBV6-1 and TRBJ2-1; TRBD2 is a possible D gene (6 bases). There are 16 residues in the CDR3. Trimming removed 7 bases at V and 0 bases at J, with 16 bases between. CDR1 and CDR2 from the germline V gene are MNHNS and SASEGT. CDR3 sequence (DNA): TGTGCCAGCACCGCGGAGCGGGCCAGCTCCTACAATGAGCAGTTCTTC. Protein: CASTAERASSYNEQFF.

This clonotype came up many times. The J gene is TRBJ1-5, the V gene TRBV21-1; the table calls TRBD1, which could not be checked here. TRBV21-1 is tagged as a pseudogene. The CDR3 sequence is 17 residues long. Written as DNA, the CDR3 is TGTGCCAGCAGCTTCCTCCTTACAGGGATTCGCAATCAGCCCCAGCATTTT. This translates into CASSFLLTGIRNQPQHF.